The rows below give T cell receptor beta chains drawn from one sample of a study of T cell responses to AZD1222 COVID-19 vaccine. TCRdb keeps only in-frame clones here, not all; method: immunoSEQ multiplex PCR. Here the sample spans roughly 180,000 clones, 90% to 95% being singletons. Sample: peripheral blood, taken on day 0 of AZD1222 vaccination. These TCRs come from an adult in good health. The CDR3 runs from the conserved cysteine through the conserved F or W. A D gene is named only where the DNA matches it firmly. The size field is filled for only some rows; it gives once, few, many or a size class.

d_gene,abundance,j_gene,v_gene,CDR3nt,CDR3aa
TRBD2,.,TRBJ2-5,TRBV9,TGTGCCAGCAGCACCACCGGGACTAGCCAGGAGACCCAGTACTTC,CASSTTGTSQETQYF
.,.,TRBJ1-5,TRBV4-1,TGCGCCAGCAGCCAAGATATGGGGGCGGGCAATCAGCCCCAGCATTTT,CASSQDMGAGNQPQHF
.,.,TRBJ2-1,TRBV6-6,TGTGCCAGCAGTTACGGGAGCAGGCGGACCTACAATGAGCAGTTCTTC,CASSYGSRRTYNEQFF
.,.,TRBJ2-7,TRBV10-3,TGTGCCCCACCAGGGGGGAAAACTTACGAGCAGTACTTC,CAPPGGKTYEQYF
.,.,TRBJ2-2,TRBV5-6,TGTGCCAGCAGCTTGGTAGTTTTGGGGACCGGGGAGCTGTTTTTT,CASSLVVLGTGELFF
TRBD1,.,TRBJ1-3,TRBV6-5,TGTGCCAGCAGTCCCCGAGGACAGGTCGGAAACACCATATATTTT,CASSPRGQVGNTIYF
TRBD2,.,TRBJ2-7,TRBV6-6,TGTGCCAGCAGTCGGTCCCCGGGTAGCACTGAACTAGCGGTGGGGGAGCAGTACTTC,CASSRSPGSTELAVGEQYF
.,.,TRBJ1-2,TRBV7-9,TGTGCCAGCAGCTTAGCCGCAGGGTCTCGTGATGGCTACACCTTC,CASSLAAGSRDGYTF
.,.,TRBJ2-7,TRBV28,TGTGCCAGCAGTCTCCCGACAGTCTCGGGAGAGCAGTACTTC,CASSLPTVSGEQYF
TRBD2,.,TRBJ2-1,TRBV7-6,TGTGCCAGCAGCTCCCGGTTCGAGCGGGAGGGTCAGTTCTTC,CASSSRFEREGQFF
TRBD1,.,TRBJ1-2,TRBV4-3,TGCGCCAGCAGCCAAGGACAGGGGGAGGATGGCTACACCTTC,CASSQGQGEDGYTF
.,.,TRBJ2-3,TRBV24-1,TGTGCCACCAGTGATCCCAGGGGAGTAACAGATACGCAGTATTTT,CATSDPRGVTDTQYF
.,.,TRBJ1-5,TRBV19,TGTGCCAGTAGTATTATCTCGGTGGGAGGCCAGCCCCAGCATTTT,CASSIISVGGQPQHF
TRBD1,once,TRBJ1-1,TRBV27,TGTGCCAGCAGTTTATCGTGGGGGGGGACAGGGGCAACTGAAGCTTTCTTT,CASSLSWGGTGATEAFF
.,.,TRBJ2-1,TRBV15,TGTGCCACCAGCAGACTAGGCTATGAGCAGTTCTTC,CATSRLGYEQFF
TRBD1,.,TRBJ1-3,TRBV5-5,TGTGCCAGCAGCAAGGACAGGTCTAGCTCTGGAAACACCATATATTTT,CASSKDRSSSGNTIYF
TRBD1,.,TRBJ1-5,TRBV12-3/TRBV12-4,TGTGCCAGCAGTATACAGGGGCAGGGGACCCAGCATTTT,CASSIQGQGTQHF
TRBD1,.,TRBJ2-5,TRBV5-1,TGCGCCAGCAGCCAGACGGACAGGGGAAGAGAGACCCAGTACTTC,CASSQTDRGRETQYF
.,.,TRBJ2-7,TRBV10-1,TGCGCCAGCAGTGAGGTACCCTCAAACGCGGAGCAGTACTTC,CASSEVPSNAEQYF
TRBD1,.,TRBJ1-4,TRBV28,TGTGCCAGCAGCATAACAGGGGCCCTGGGTGAAAAACTGTTTTTT,CASSITGALGEKLFF
.,.,TRBJ2-3,TRBV19,TGTGCCAGTAGTATTGATGGGTCAGGGGCTCTAGATACGCAGTATTTT,CASSIDGSGALDTQYF
.,once,TRBJ1-4,TRBV11-2,TGTGCCAGCAGCTTAGTTGGGGTTGAAAAACTGTTTTTT,CASSLVGVEKLFF
.,.,TRBJ1-2,TRBV3-1/TRBV3-2,TGTGCCAGCAGCCAAGAGGTCTACTATGGCTACACCTTC,CASSQEVYYGYTF
.,.,TRBJ2-5,TRBV6-5,TGTGCCAGCAGTTACTCTGGCCTAACAGGGGAGACCCAGTACTTC,CASSYSGLTGETQYF
.,.,TRBJ1-5,TRBV30,TGTGCCTGGAGTGTACGACAGACCGATCAGCCCCAGCATTTT,CAWSVRQTDQPQHF
.,.,TRBJ1-5,TRBV5-1,TGCGCCAGCAGCTTGGATACAGGGCGTCAGCCCCAGCATTTT,CASSLDTGRQPQHF
.,.,TRBJ1-3,TRBV19,TGTGCCAGTAGTATCGACTTGATGGCTGGAAACACCATATATTTT,CASSIDLMAGNTIYF
TRBD2,once,TRBJ2-7,TRBV28,TGTGCCAGCAGTGATACTAGCGGGAGGTTCTACGAGCAGTACTTC,CASSDTSGRFYEQYF
.,.,TRBJ2-5,TRBV7-2,TGTGCCAGCAGCTTAATCCGGCCCAACCAAGAGACCCAGTACTTC,CASSLIRPNQETQYF
.,.,TRBJ1-1,TRBV7-2,TGTGCCAGCAGCTTAGTATTGAGGGATCCAGCTTTCTTT,CASSLVLRDPAFF
TRBD1,.,TRBJ1-6,TRBV28,TGTGCCAGCAGTACCACTACCGGGACAGGGTATTCACCCCTCCACTTT,CASSTTTGTGYSPLHF
.,.,TRBJ2-5,TRBV7-8,TGTGCCAGCAGGGGTGGTGTTTTGGAGACCCAGTACTTC,CASRGGVLETQYF
.,.,TRBJ1-2,TRBV19,TGTGCCAGTAGGAACAACCAACGGGCCCGAGTAGATGGCTACACCTTC,CASRNNQRARVDGYTF
.,.,TRBJ1-5,TRBV19,TGTGCCAGTAGCGACGGGGGGGGCGTCGTACCCCAGCATTTT,CASSDGGGVVPQHF
.,.,TRBJ2-3,TRBV7-9,TGTGCCAGCAGCGGGACCACAGATACGCAGTATTTT,CASSGTTDTQYF
TRBD1,.,TRBJ2-1,TRBV19,TGTGCCAGTAGTACCGGGACAGGGGCGGATGAGCAGTTCTTC,CASSTGTGADEQFF
TRBD1,.,TRBJ2-6,TRBV19,TGTGCCAGTAGCCAGACAGGGGCTGGGGCCAACGTCCTGACTTTC,CASSQTGAGANVLTF
.,.,TRBJ1-2,TRBV20-1,TGCAGTGCCAGGGGAAGCTATGGCTACACCTTC,CSARGSYGYTF
TRBD2,.,TRBJ2-1,TRBV19,TGTGCCAGTACTGGTAGCGGGAGCTATGAGCAGTTCTTC,CASTGSGSYEQFF
TRBD2,.,TRBJ2-2,TRBV7-9,TGTGCCAGCAGCCCGGGACTAGCGGGCAACACCGGGGAGCTGTTTTTT,CASSPGLAGNTGELFF
.,.,TRBJ1-2,TRBV5-4,TGTGCCAGCAGCTTGCAAGCCTTCCAGGGCTATGGCTACACCTTC,CASSLQAFQGYGYTF
.,.,TRBJ1-3,TRBV4-1,TGCGCCAGCAGCCAAGATTATGGGTACTCTGGAAACACCATATATTTT,CASSQDYGYSGNTIYF
.,once,TRBJ2-1,TRBV5-1,TGCGCCAGCAGCTTGTCCCCTAGCAGTTCCTACAATGAGCAGTTCTTC,CASSLSPSSSYNEQFF
TRBD2,.,TRBJ2-3,TRBV2,TGTGCCAGCAGAGGGACTAGCGGGCACAGCACAGATACGCAGTATTTT,CASRGTSGHSTDTQYF
TRBD2,.,TRBJ2-7,TRBV5-5,TGTGCCAGCAGCTTGGTTGGGACTAGCGGTACCTACGAGCAGTACTTC,CASSLVGTSGTYEQYF
TRBD1,.,TRBJ1-2,TRBV9,TGTGCCAGCAGCGTAGTAGGGGGCAATGGTGGCTACACCTTC,CASSVVGGNGGYTF
.,.,TRBJ1-6,TRBV14,TGTGCCAGCAGCCAAGATTTGGGCTATAATTCACCCCTCCACTTT,CASSQDLGYNSPLHF
TRBD2,once,TRBJ2-1,TRBV7-8,TGTGCCAGCAGTATAAGCGGGAGCTCCTACAATGAGCAGTTCTTC,CASSISGSSYNEQFF